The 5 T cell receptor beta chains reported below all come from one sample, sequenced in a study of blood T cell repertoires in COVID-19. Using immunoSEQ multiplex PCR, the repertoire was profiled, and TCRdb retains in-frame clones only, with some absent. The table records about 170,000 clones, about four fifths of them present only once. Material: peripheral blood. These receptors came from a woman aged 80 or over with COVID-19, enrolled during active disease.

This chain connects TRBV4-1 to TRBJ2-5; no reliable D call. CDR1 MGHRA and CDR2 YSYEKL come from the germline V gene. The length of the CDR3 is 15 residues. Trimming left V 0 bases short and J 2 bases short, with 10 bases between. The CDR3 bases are TGCGCCAGCAGCCAAGATAATCACTTACAAGAGACCCAGTACTTC. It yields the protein CASSQDNHLQETQYF.

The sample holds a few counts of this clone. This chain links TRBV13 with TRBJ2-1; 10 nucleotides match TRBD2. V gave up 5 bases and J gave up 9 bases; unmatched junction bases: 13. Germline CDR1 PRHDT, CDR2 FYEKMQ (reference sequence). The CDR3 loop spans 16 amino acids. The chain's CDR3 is CASSGRSGRAEGEQFF. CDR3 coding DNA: TGTGCCAGCAGCGGGAGGAGCGGGAGGGCGGAGGGTGAGCAGTTCTTC. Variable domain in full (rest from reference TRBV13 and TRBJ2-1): AAGVIQSPRHLIKEKRETATLKCYPIPRHDTVYWYQQGPGQDPQFLISFYEKMQSDKGSIPDRFSAQQFSDYHSELNMSSLELGDSALYFCASSGRSGRAEGEQFFGPGTRLTVL.

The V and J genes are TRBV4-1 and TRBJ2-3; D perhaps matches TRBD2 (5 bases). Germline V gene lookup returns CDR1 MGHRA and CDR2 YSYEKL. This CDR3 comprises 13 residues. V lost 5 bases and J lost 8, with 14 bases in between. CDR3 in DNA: TGCGCCAGCAGCACCCGTCCCGGGGTTACGCAGTATTTT. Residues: CASSTRPGVTQYF.

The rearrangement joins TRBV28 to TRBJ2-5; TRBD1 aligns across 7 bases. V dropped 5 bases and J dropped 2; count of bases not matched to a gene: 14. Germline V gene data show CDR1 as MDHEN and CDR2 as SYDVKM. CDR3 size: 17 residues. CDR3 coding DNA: TGTGCCAGCAGTCTCTTCTTGGATGGACAGGAGCAAGAGACCCAGTACTTC. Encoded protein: CASSLFLDGQEQETQYF.

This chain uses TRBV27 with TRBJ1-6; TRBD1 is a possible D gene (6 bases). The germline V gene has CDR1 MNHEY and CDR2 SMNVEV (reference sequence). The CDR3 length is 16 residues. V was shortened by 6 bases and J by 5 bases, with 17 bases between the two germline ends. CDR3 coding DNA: TGTGCCAGCAGCCTAGAGGGGACACAACATAATTCACCCCTCCACTTT. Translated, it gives CASSLEGTQHNSPLHF.